A selection of T cell receptor beta chains follows, all from one sample in a study of shared clonotypes between healthy human individuals. The repertoire was sequenced with immunoSEQ multiplex PCR; TCRdb's copy has only in-frame clones and lacks some. The data show approximately 1,500,000 clones, 95% to 99% seen once. What was sequenced was naive CD4+ T cells sorted from blood. All receptors derive from a man aged 25-45 years in good health. The CDR3 runs from the conserved cysteine through the conserved F or W. The D gene is left open where the match is weak. Rows may omit the clone size; those that give it use once, few, many or a size class.

D gene: .; V gene: TRBV10-1; J gene: TRBJ1-5; clone size: .; CDR3 DNA: TGCGCCAGCAGTGGGGGGGGCCTCCATCAGCCCCAGCATTTT; CDR3 protein: CASSGGGLHQPQHF
D gene: TRBD2; V gene: TRBV5-1; J gene: TRBJ2-2; clone size: .; CDR3 DNA: TGCGCCAGCAGCTTGGCCACTAGCGGAAACACCGGGGAGCTGTTTTTT; CDR3 protein: CASSLATSGNTGELFF
D gene: .; V gene: TRBV2; J gene: TRBJ2-7; clone size: .; CDR3 DNA: TGTGCCAGCAGCCACTCGGTGGGGTTCTACGAGCAGTACTTC; CDR3 protein: CASSHSVGFYEQYF
D gene: .; V gene: TRBV19; J gene: TRBJ1-2; clone size: .; CDR3 DNA: TGTGCCAGTAGTATCCCAGGCTATGGCTACACCTTC; CDR3 protein: CASSIPGYGYTF
D gene: .; V gene: TRBV5-4; J gene: TRBJ2-7; clone size: .; CDR3 DNA: TGTGCCAGCAGCGGACCAGACCGTCCCTACGAGCAGTACTTC; CDR3 protein: CASSGPDRPYEQYF
D gene: TRBD2; V gene: TRBV5-1; J gene: TRBJ2-3; clone size: .; CDR3 DNA: TGCGCCAGCAGCTTGGCAGGACTAGCGGGAGGTACTGCAGATACGCAGTATTTT; CDR3 protein: CASSLAGLAGGTADTQYF
D gene: TRBD2; V gene: TRBV7-2; J gene: TRBJ2-3; clone size: .; CDR3 DNA: TGTGCCAGCAGCCCACTAGCGGGACTCACAGATACGCAGTATTTT; CDR3 protein: CASSPLAGLTDTQYF
D gene: .; V gene: TRBV10-3; J gene: TRBJ2-7; clone size: .; CDR3 DNA: TGTGCCATCAGCATAATTGACAGCTCCTACGAGCAGTACTTC; CDR3 protein: CAISIIDSSYEQYF
D gene: .; V gene: TRBV19; J gene: TRBJ2-3; clone size: .; CDR3 DNA: TGTGCCAGTAGCCCACAGAGGGGTACGCAGTATTTT; CDR3 protein: CASSPQRGTQYF
D gene: TRBD2; V gene: TRBV30; J gene: TRBJ2-4; clone size: .; CDR3 DNA: TGTGCCTGGAGCCCCGGGGGGGCAGAAGGGGGCATTCAGTACTTC; CDR3 protein: CAWSPGGAEGGIQYF
D gene: .; V gene: TRBV21-1; J gene: TRBJ2-3; clone size: .; CDR3 DNA: TGTGCCAGCAGCAAAATGGTAGTACGGCTAGTTCTAGATACGCAGTATTTT; CDR3 protein: CASSKMVVRLVLDTQYF
D gene: TRBD2; V gene: TRBV28; J gene: TRBJ2-1; clone size: once; CDR3 DNA: TGTGCCAGCAGCCCCGAGCGGGGACTCCACAATGAGCAGTTCTTC; CDR3 protein: CASSPERGLHNEQFF
D gene: .; V gene: TRBV5-1; J gene: TRBJ2-7; clone size: .; CDR3 DNA: TGCGCCAGCAGCTTGGTGAGTGGGCCAGCCCCCAACGAGCAGTACTTC; CDR3 protein: CASSLVSGPAPNEQYF